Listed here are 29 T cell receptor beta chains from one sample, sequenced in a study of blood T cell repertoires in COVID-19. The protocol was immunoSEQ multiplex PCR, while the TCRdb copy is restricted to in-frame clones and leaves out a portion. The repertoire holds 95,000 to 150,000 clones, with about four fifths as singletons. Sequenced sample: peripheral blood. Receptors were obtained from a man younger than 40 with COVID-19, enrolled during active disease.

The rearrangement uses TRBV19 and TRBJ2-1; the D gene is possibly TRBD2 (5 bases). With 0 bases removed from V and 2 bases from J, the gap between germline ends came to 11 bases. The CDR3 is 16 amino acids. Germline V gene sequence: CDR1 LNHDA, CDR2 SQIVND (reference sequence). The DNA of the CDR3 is TGTGCCAGTAGTATAGACCCCGAGGGTACCTACAATGAGCAGTTCTTC. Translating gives CASSIDPEGTYNEQFF. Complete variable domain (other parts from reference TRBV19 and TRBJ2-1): DGGITQSPKYLFRKEGQNVTLSCEQNLNHDAMYWYRQDPGQGLRLIYYSQIVNDFQKGDIAEGYSVSREKKESFPLTVTSAQKNPTAFYLCASSIDPEGTYNEQFFGPGTRLTVL.

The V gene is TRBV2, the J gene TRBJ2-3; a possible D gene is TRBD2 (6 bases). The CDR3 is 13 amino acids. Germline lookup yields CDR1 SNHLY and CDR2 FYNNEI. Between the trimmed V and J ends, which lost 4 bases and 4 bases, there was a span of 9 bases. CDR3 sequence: CASSGPGADTQYF. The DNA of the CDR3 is TGTGCCAGCAGTGGCCCGGGAGCAGATACGCAGTATTTT.

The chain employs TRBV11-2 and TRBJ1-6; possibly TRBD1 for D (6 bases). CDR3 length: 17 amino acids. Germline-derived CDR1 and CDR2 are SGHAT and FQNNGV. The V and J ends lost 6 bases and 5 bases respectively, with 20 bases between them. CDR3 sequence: CASSSHLGPGDNSPLHF. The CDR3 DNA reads TGTGCCAGCAGTTCACATTTGGGGCCAGGGGATAATTCACCCCTCCACTTT.

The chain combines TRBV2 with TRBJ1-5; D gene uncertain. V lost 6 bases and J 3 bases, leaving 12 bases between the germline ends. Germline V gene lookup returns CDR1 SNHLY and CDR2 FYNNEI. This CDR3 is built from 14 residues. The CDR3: CASRPGINNQPQHF. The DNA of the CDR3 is TGTGCCAGCAGACCCGGGATCAACAATCAGCCCCAGCATTTT.

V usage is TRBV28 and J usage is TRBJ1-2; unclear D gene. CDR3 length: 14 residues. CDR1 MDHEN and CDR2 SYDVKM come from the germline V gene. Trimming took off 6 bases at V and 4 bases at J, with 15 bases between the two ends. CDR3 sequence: CASSPGGTSYGYTF. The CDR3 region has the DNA TGTGCCAGCAGCCCCGGAGGAACGAGCTATGGCTACACCTTC.

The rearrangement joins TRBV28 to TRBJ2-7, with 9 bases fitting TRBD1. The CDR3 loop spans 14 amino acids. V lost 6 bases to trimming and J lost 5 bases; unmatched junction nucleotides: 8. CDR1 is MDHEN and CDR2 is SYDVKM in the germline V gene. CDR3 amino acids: CASSQPGQGDEQYF. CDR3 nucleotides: TGTGCCAGCAGCCAACCGGGACAGGGCGACGAGCAGTACTTC.

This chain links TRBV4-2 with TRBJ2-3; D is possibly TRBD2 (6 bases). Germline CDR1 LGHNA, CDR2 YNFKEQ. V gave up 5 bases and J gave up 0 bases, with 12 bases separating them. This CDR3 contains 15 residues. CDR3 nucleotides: TGTGCCAGCAGCTCCTCCGGGACTAGCACAGATACGCAGTATTTT. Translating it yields CASSSSGTSTDTQYF.

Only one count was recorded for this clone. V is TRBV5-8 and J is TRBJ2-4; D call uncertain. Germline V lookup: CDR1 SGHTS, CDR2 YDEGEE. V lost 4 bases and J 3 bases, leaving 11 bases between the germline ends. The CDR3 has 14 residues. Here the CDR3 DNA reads TGTGCCAGCAGCGACCTAGGCGGCAAAAACATTCAGTACTTC. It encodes CASSDLGGKNIQYF.

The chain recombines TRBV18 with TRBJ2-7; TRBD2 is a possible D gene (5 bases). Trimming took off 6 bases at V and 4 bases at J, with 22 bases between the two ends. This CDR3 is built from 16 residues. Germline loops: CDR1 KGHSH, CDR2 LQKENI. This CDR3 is CASSLTPVVAKYEQYF. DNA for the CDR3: TGTGCCAGCTCCCTCACCCCTGTGGTAGCGAAATACGAGCAGTACTTC.

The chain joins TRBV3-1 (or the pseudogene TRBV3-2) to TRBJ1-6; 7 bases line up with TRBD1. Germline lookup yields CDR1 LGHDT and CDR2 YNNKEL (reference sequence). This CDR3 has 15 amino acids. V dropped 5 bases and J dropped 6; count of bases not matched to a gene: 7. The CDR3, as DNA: TGTGCCAGCAGCGCTGGGACAGATCTTAATTCACCCCTCCACTTT. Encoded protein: CASSAGTDLNSPLHF.

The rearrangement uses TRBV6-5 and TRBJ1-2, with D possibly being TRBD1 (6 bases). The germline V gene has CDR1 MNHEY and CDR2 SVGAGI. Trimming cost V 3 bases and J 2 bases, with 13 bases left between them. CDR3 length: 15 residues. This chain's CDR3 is CASSYGGTMNYGYTF. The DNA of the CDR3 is TGTGCCAGCAGTTATGGGGGCACGATGAACTATGGCTACACCTTC.

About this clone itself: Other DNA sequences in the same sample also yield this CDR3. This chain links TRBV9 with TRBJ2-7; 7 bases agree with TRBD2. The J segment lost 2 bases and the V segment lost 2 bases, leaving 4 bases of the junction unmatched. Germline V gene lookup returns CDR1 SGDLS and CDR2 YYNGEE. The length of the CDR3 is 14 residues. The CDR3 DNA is TGTGCCAGCAGCGTGGGCGGGGGAACCTACGAGCAGTACTTC. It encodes CASSVGGGTYEQYF.

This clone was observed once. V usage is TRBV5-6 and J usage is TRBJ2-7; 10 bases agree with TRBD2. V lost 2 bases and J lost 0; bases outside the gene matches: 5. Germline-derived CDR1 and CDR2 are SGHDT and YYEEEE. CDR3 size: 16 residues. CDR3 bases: TGTGCCAGCAGCTTAGCGGGAGGGTCTACCTCCTACGAGCAGTACTTC. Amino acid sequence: CASSLAGGSTSYEQYF.

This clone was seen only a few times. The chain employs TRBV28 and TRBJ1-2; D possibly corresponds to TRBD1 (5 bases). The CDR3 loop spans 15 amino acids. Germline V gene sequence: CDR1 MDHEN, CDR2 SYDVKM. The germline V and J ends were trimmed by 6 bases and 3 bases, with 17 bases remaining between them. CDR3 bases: TGTGCCAGCAGCCTAAGGGTCGGAGGGGACTATGGCTACACCTTC. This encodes CASSLRVGGDYGYTF.

The CDR3 loop is CASSLSTAYGYTF. DNA for the CDR3: TGTGCCAGCAGTTTAAGTACTGCCTATGGCTACACCTTC. The chain is built from TRBV12-3 or TRBV12-4 and TRBJ1-2; D is uncertain. V was shortened by 2 bases and J by 4 bases, with 8 bases between the two germline ends. CDR3 length equals 13 residues.

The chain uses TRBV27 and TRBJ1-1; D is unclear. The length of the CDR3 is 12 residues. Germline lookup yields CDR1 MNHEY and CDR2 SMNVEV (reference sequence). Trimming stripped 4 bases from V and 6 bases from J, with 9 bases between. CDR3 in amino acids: CASSSRFAEAFF. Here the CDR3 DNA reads TGTGCCAGCAGTTCTAGATTCGCTGAAGCTTTCTTT.

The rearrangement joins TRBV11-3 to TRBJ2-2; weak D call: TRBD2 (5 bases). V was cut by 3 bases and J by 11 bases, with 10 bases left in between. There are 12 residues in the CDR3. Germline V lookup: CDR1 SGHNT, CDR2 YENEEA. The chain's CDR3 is CASSLRVLELFF. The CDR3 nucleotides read TGTGCCAGCAGCTTGCGGGTCCTTGAGCTGTTTTTT.

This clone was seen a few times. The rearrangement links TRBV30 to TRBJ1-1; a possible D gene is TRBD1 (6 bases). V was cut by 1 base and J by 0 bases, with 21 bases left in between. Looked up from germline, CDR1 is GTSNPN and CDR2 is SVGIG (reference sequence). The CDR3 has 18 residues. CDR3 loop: CAWSEDRSWSYVNTEAFF. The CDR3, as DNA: TGTGCCTGGAGTGAAGACAGGTCGTGGAGTTATGTGAACACTGAAGCTTTCTTT.

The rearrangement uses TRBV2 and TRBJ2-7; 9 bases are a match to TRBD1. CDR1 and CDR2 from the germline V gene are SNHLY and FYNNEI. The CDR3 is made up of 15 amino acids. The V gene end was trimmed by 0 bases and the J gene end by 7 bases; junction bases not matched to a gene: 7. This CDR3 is CASSEAPGQGQEQYF. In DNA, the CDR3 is TGTGCCAGCAGTGAAGCGCCGGGACAGGGACAAGAGCAGTACTTC. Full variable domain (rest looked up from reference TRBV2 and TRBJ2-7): EPEVTQTPSHQVTQMGQEVILRCVPISNHLYFYWYRQILGQKVEFLVSFYNNEISEKSEIFDDQFSVERPDGSNFTLKIRSTKLEDSAMYFCASSEAPGQGQEQYFGPGTRLTVT.

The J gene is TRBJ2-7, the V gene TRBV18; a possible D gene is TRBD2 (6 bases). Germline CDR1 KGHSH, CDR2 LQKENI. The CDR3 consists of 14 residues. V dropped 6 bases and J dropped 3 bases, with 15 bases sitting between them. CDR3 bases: TGTGCCAGCTCGCTAGAAGCCGGGGGCTACGAGCAGTACTTC. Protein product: CASSLEAGGYEQYF.

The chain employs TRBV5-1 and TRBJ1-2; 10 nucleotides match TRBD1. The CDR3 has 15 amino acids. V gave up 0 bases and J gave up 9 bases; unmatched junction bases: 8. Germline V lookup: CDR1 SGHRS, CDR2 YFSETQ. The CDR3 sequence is CASSLAGDRGDSYTF. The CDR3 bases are TGCGCCAGCAGCTTGGCCGGGGACAGGGGAGATAGCTACACCTTC.

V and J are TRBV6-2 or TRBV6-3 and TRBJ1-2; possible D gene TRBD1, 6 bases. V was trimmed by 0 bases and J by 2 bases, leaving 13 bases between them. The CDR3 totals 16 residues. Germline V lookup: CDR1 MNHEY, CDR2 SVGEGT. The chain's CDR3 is CASSYSRTDSNYGYTF. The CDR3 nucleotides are TGTGCCAGCAGTTACTCCCGGACAGACTCGAACTATGGCTACACCTTC.

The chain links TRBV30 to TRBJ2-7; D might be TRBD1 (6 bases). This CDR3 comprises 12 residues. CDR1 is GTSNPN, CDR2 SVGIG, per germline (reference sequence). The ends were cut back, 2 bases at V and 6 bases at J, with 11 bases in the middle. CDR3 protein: CAWSPQGSEQYF. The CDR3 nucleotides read TGTGCCTGGAGTCCTCAGGGGAGCGAGCAGTACTTC.

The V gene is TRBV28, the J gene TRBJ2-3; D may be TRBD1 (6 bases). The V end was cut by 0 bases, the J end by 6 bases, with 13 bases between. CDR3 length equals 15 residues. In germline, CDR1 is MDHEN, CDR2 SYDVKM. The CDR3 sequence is CASSLWSQGTDTQYF. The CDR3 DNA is TGTGCCAGCAGTTTATGGTCCCAGGGGACGGATACGCAGTATTTT. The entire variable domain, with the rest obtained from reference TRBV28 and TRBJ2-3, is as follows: DVKVTQSSRYLVKRTGEKVFLECVQDMDHENMFWYRQDPGLGLRLIYFSYDVKMKEKGDIPEGYSVSREKKERFSLILESASTNQTSMYLCASSLWSQGTDTQYFGPGTRLTVL.

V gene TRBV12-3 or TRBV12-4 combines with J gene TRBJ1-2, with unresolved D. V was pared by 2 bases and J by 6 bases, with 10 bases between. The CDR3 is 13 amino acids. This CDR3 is CASSLRDSDGYTF. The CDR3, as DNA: TGTGCCAGCAGTTTAAGGGATAGCGATGGCTACACCTTC.

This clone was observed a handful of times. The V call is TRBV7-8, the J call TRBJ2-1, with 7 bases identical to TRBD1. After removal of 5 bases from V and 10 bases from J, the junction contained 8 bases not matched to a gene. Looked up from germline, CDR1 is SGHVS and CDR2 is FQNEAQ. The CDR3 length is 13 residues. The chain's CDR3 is CASSPLGQSEQFF. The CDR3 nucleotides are TGTGCCAGCAGCCCCCTGGGACAGTCAGAGCAGTTCTTC. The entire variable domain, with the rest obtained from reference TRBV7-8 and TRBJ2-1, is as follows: GAGVSQSPRYKVAKRGQDVALRCDPISGHVSLFWYQQALGQGPEFLTYFQNEAQLDKSGLPSDRFFAERPEGSVSTLKIQRTQQEDSAVYLCASSPLGQSEQFFGPGTRLTVL.

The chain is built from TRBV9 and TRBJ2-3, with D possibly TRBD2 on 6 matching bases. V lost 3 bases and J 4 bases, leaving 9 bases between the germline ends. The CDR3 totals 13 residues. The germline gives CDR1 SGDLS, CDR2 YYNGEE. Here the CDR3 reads CASSEERADTQYF. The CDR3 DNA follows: TGTGCCAGCAGCGAAGAGCGGGCAGATACGCAGTATTTT.

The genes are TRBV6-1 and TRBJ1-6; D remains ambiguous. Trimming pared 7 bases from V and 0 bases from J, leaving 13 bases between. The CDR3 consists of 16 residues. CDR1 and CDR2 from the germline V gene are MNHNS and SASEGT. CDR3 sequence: CASTDVFSSYNSPLHF. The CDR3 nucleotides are TGTGCCAGCACTGACGTCTTTAGCTCCTATAATTCACCCCTCCACTTT.

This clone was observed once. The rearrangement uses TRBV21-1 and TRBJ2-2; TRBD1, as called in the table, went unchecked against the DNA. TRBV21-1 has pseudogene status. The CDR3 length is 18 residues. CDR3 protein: CASSISRPGQGESGELFF. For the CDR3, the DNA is TGTGCCAGCAGCATATCAAGACCGGGACAGGGCGAATCCGGGGAGCTGTTTTTT.